The entry that follows covers one TCR beta chain sequence. The entry originates in a study of blood T cells in healthy people across ages. Combining a sample-barcoded 5' primer with a J-beta primer mix, a second PCR ran for about 6 to 11 cycles. TCRdb ran MiXCR on the 5' RACE reads and lists one entry per CDR3 protein. The sample carries some 1.4 million distinct CDR3 sequences, approximately 42% recorded once. The V end lost 6 bases, the J end lost 2 bases, and 13 bases lay between the germline ends. CDR1 and CDR2 from the germline V gene are MNHEY and SVGAGI. The CDR3 runs to 14 residues. Sequenced sample: blood. The chain carries TRBV6-5 and TRBJ2-5, with a possible D match to TRBD2 (6 bases). This TCR derives from a woman under 30 in good health. The CDR3 DNA is TGTGCCAGCAGCCGCCGGGACTGGCAAGAGACCCAGTACTTC. It is translated as CASSRRDWQETQYF.